This T cell receptor beta chain came from a study of shared clonotypes between healthy human individuals (dated by TCRdb to the early 2020s). Notes on the research overall: Three men and a couple of women, aged 18 to 49 years, made up the cohort. To increase sequencing depth and limit assay-specific biases, TCR repertoire library preparation and sequencing were carried out by different laboratories using diverse techniques. Per donor, leukapheresis produced somewhere between about 0.9 and 10 billion PBMCs. The study deeply sequenced blood TCR repertoires of five healthy adults to estimate repertoire size and the extent of clonotype sharing between individuals. For each donor, three plates each were used for CD4 naive and CD4 memory, two plates were used for CD8 naive, and one plate was used for CD8 memory. What the authors observed across the whole study: Compared with non-shared clonotypes, clonotypes shared by all four sorted-subset donors had higher generation probabilities. The genetic and exposure-history diversity represented was limited by the small number of donors. Estimated clonotype richness was generally larger for naive than for memory subsets. When a few donors were compared, the shared fraction of clonotypes was 5% to 6.5% for naive CD4, roughly 3.3% for naive CD8, 2% to 2.5% for memory CD4, and approximately 0.4% for memory CD8. Even with the large sequencing depth, rarefaction of the sorted-subset datasets indicated that sequencing was incomplete. Pairwise subsampling indicated that sequencing depth was expected to affect the degree of clonotype sharing among donors. Sampling was limited to blood, and TCR repertoires in tissue likely differ from TCR repertoires in blood.

Using the deep immunoSEQ assay, TCR CDR3 regions were amplified from genomic DNA by multiplex PCR. Extracted genomic DNA from each cell subset was distributed evenly across all wells of several immunoSEQ 96-well plates, and each plate was treated as a replicate. Each replicate PCR for sorted subsets received roughly 200 ng genomic DNA, equal to tens of thousands of T cell genomes. The purified libraries were quantified using a Qubit 3.0 fluorometer, sized with a Bioanalyzer 2100, and then quantified again using the KAPA Library Quantification kit. A separate single-read 150-cycle Illumina NextSeq 550 flow cell was used to sequence each immunoSEQ 96-well plate. Regarding the original processing steps: Because the immunoSEQ output included only junctional sequences and no quality scores, the filtering could not be the same as the filtering used for full-length reads. To assign V/J genes and CDR3, sequences were annotated against IMGT germline references using PyIR, a Python wrapper for IgBLAST v1.9. Reads with weak V/J assignments (E-value above 1e-6), missing CDR3, stop codons, out-of-frame junctions, or ambiguous translated residues were removed. V3J clonotypes were defined as sequences sharing an identical inferred V gene, J gene, and CDR3 amino acid sequence. Percentage overlap between repertoires was calculated by dividing the number of shared unique clonotypes by the size of the smaller repertoire. Richness of each repertoire was evaluated using RTK rarefaction, the Chao1 estimator, and Recon v2.1 estimates of unobserved clonotypes. Generation probabilities for all TCRbeta clonotypes obtained by the gDNA method from a handful of donors were computed using OLGA. Here the immuneACCESS table is served through TCRdb, limited to in-frame sequences with V and J called. Missing clones are a known gap in these copies; in checked studies unresolved V genes cover under half, and the rest lacks a known reason. D and trimming were read from the DNA, whereas the V and J calls and clone size are those reported in that table. Present in this sample are a few million clones, 90% to 95% of which were seen just once. The ten top clones hold more than 1.5% of the sample.

CD8 naive samples were obtained by positive selection for CCR7 among CD45RO-negative cells, yielding a CD45RA+CCR7+ population from which TemRA cells were excluded. Healthy HIV-negative adults with no recently reported acute infections or vaccinations were included as donors. All donors were Caucasian adults living in Nashville, Tennessee, USA. Blood was obtained by leukapheresis, after which PBMCs were separated by Ficoll-Histopaque density gradient centrifugation and cryopreserved in liquid nitrogen vapor phase. Purity and quantity of every magnetically sorted T cell population were checked by analytical flow cytometry. Genomic DNA was isolated from every sorted fraction and measured by UV absorbance on a Nanodrop 2000c. As regards this clone: Its target antigen remains unknown. Base qualities were left out, and no much larger clone turns up one base away.

The CDR3 has 14 amino acids, counting the end cysteine and phenylalanine. Only CDR3 DNA is held: 42 bases, read in frame from base 1. V ends up 6 bases short and J 6 bases short, with an unmatched junction base count of 9. Sequences ENHRY (CDR1) and SYGVKD (CDR2) are obtained from the germline V gene. The sample taken for sequencing was naive CD8+ T cells from PBMCs. According to the study, the label for this sample's cell subset or site signals: CD45RA+CCR7+. The chain was built from TRBV10-3 and TRBJ2-3, and 7 bases in between align with TRBD1. This sequence originates from a man between 18 and 29 years old in good health. Some clones in this sample may be carry-over from other donors' samples. The encoded CDR3 is CAISPRTGADTQYF. The DNA is TGTGCCATCAGCCCAAGGACAGGTGCTGATACGCAGTATTTT.